This T cell receptor beta chain was sequenced during a study of neurological immune-mediated disorders. In germline, CDR1 is SNHLY, CDR2 FYNNEI. This CDR3 region has 14 residues. With 10 bases removed from V and 1 base from J, the gap between germline ends came to 14 bases. TCRdb independently ran MiXCR on the 5' RACE reads; one entry per CDR3 protein. The data show some 46,000 distinct CDR3 sequences, 3.5% to 5.5% seen once. This clonotype was detected ten times or more. The sequencing input was PBMCs. This chain joins TRBV2 and TRBJ1-5; D possibly corresponds to TRBD1 (5 bases). The source is a woman between 55 and 75 years old with multiple sclerosis. CDR3 amino acids: CATTQEISNQPQHF. CDR3 sequence (DNA): TGTGCCACCACACAGGAGATAAGCAATCAGCCCCAGCATTTT.